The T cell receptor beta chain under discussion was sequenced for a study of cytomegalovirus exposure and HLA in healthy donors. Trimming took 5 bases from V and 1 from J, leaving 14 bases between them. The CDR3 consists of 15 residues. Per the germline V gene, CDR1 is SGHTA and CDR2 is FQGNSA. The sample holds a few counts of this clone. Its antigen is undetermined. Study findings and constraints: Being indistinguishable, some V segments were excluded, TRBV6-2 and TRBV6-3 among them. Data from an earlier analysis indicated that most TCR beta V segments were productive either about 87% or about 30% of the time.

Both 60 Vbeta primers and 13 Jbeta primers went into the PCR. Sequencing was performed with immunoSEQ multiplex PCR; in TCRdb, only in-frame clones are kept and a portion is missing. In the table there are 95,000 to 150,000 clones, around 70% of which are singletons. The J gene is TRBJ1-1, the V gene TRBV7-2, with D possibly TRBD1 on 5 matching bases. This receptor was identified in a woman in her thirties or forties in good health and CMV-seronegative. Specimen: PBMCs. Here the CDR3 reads CASSRGTNRNTEAFF. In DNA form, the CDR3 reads TGTGCCAGCAGCCGCGGGACGAACAGGAACACTGAAGCTTTCTTT.